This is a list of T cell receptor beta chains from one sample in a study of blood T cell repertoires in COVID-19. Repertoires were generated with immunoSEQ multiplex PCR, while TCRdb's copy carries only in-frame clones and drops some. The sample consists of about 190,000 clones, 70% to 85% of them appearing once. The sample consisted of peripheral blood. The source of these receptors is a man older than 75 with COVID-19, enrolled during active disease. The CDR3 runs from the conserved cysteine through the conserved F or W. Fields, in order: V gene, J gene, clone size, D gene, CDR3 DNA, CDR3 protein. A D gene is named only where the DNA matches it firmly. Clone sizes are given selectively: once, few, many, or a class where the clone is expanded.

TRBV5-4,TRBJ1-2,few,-,TGTGCCAGCAGCTCCCCCGTTAACAGGCTGCGAGGCTACACCTTC,CASSSPVNRLRGYTF
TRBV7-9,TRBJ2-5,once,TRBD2,TGTGCCAGCAGTACTAGCGGGGTAGAGACCCAGTACTTC,CASSTSGVETQYF
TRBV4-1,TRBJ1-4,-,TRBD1,TGCGCCAGCAGCCAAGATGGGACAGATAATGAAAAACTGTTTTTT,CASSQDGTDNEKLFF
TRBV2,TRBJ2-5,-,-,TGTGCCAGCAGCGTACTGAGGGCAGAGACCCAGTACTTC,CASSVLRAETQYF
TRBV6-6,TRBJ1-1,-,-,TGTGCCAGCAGTTCGGCAGGGAACACTGAAGCTTTCTTT,CASSSAGNTEAFF
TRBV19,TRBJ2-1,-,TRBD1,TGTGCCAGTAACCAACCGGGACAGGGGAATGAGCAGTTCTTC,CASNQPGQGNEQFF
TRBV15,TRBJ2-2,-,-,TGTGCCACCAGAAAAGGGGACGGGGAGCTGTTTTTT,CATRKGDGELFF
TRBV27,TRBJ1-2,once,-,TGTGCCAGCAGTTCCCTCGACAGGCCCCTGGCCTTC,CASSSLDRPLAF
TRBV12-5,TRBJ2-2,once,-,TGTGCTAGTGGTCCAGGGGCGAACACCGGGGAGCTGTTTTTT,CASGPGANTGELFF
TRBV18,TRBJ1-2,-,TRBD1,TGTGCCAGCTCACCTACACAGGGGGACGACTATGGCTACACCTTC,CASSPTQGDDYGYTF
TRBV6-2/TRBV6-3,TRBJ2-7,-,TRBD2,TGTGCCAGCAGTTACTCGACGCGGGAGGGACGGGTATACGAGCAGTACTTC,CASSYSTREGRVYEQYF
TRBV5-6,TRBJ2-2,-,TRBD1,TGTGCCAGCAGCTTGGGGACAGGCTTCGCGAACACCGGGGAGCTGTTTTTT,CASSLGTGFANTGELFF
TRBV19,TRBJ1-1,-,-,TGTGCCAGTAGTGTGAGGAGGGACACTGAAGCTTTCTTT,CASSVRRDTEAFF
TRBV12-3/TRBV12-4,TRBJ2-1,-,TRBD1,TGTGCCAGCAGTAGGGGGCTCTACAATGAGCAGTTCTTC,CASSRGLYNEQFF